This TCR beta chain was sequenced during a study of blood T cells in healthy people across ages. General study points: Observed TCR beta diversity per million T cells went down as age went up. This fall followed a roughly linear course with age. With unsorted PBMCs, a conclusive comparison of naive versus antigen-experienced cells was not possible.

A J-beta primer mix and a sample-barcoded 5' primer were used in a second PCR of roughly 7 to 12 cycles. Tagging of each cDNA molecule was performed by a template-switch adaptor with 12 random nucleotides. TCRdb re-called the 5' RACE reads through MiXCR, storing one row per CDR3 protein. The sample comprises 600,000 or so distinct CDR3 sequences, approximately 30% of which are singletons, and 15% to 19% rests with the top ten. This CDR3 region has 16 residues. In germline, CDR1 is MGHDK, CDR2 SYGVNS. Worth noting for this clonotype: Its antigen is unidentified.

At least 5.5 micrograms of total RNA were extracted per sample. The sequence came from a woman aged 80 or over in good health. Sequencing was performed on blood. The chain recombines TRBV25-1 with TRBJ2-5; 7 bases line up with TRBD1. The J call may be incorrect, as the DNA end agrees better with TRBJ2-7. CDR3 region: CASSESDREAPYEQYF. CDR3 coding DNA: TGTGCCAGCAGTGAGTCCGACAGGGAAGCCCCCTACGAGCAGTACTTC.